These 30 T cell receptor beta chains came from one sample sequenced in a study of identical twins. TCRdb analysed the 5' RACE reads with MiXCR anew, one entry per CDR3 protein. The table has 450,000 or so distinct CDR3 sequences, approximately 15% seen once. Another study also made use of these data, one on yellow fever vaccine responses in identical twins.

Input material: CD4+ T cells sorted from blood. All receptors derive from a woman younger than 35 in good health.

The rearrangement joins TRBV28 to TRBJ2-2; D not resolved. The CDR3 is 11 residues long. The V gene lost 6 bases and the J gene lost 9 bases, with 8 bases spanning the gap. CDR1 is MDHEN, CDR2 SYDVKM, per germline. The CDR3, as DNA: TGTGCCAGCAGCCCTCACCGGGAGCTGTTTTTT. Amino acid sequence: CASSPHRELFF. The whole variable domain, remainder taken from reference TRBV28 and TRBJ2-2, is DVKVTQSSRYLVKRTGEKVFLECVQDMDHENMFWYRQDPGLGLRLIYFSYDVKMKEKGDIPEGYSVSREKKERFSLILESASTNQTSMYLCASSPHRELFFGEGSRLTVL.

This clonotype was observed a few times. The V call is TRBV20-1, the J call TRBJ2-1, with TRBD2 identical over 8 bases. The junction had 7 bases not matched to a gene; V was cut back by 4 bases and J by 2 bases. Germline CDR1 and CDR2: DFQATT and SNEGSKA (reference sequence). This CDR3 region has 15 residues. Written as DNA, the CDR3 is TGCAGTGCTACCCGGACTAGCAGAACCTACAATGAGCAGTTCTTC. Protein sequence: CSATRTSRTYNEQFF.

CDR3 DNA: TGTGCCAGCAGCCCGAAAGTGGGAAAAGATACGCAGTATTTT. This encodes CASSPKVGKDTQYF. This chain joins TRBV7-2 and TRBJ2-3; D remains unclear. The CDR3 covers 14 residues. V was trimmed by 5 bases and J by 5 bases, leaving 14 bases between them. The germline CDR1 and CDR2 sequences are SGHTA and FQGNSA.

This chain connects TRBV7-3 to TRBJ2-7; D unclear. V lost 2 bases and J 6 bases, leaving 11 bases between the germline ends. Germline CDR1 and CDR2: SGHTA and FQGTGA. The CDR3 loop spans 13 amino acids. CDR3 sequence reads: CASSLSGSPEQYF. The CDR3 DNA follows: TGTGCCAGCAGCTTATCAGGCTCTCCCGAGCAGTACTTC.

In its sample, this clonotype was seen once. This chain uses TRBV2 with TRBJ2-5, with a tentative D call TRBD1 (5 bases). The germline V gene has CDR1 SNHLY and CDR2 FYNNEI. V gave up 4 bases and J gave up 4 bases, with 13 bases separating them. There are 14 residues in the CDR3. This CDR3 reads CASSAQGLGETQYF. The DNA of the CDR3 is TGTGCCAGCAGTGCCCAGGGTTTGGGAGAGACCCAGTACTTC.

This clonotype was seen only a few times. The chain recombines TRBV6-2 or TRBV6-3 with TRBJ2-1; D ambiguous. This CDR3 comprises 17 residues. The V end was cut by 0 bases, the J end by 1 base, with 13 bases between. Germline loops: CDR1 MNHEY, CDR2 SVGEGT. CDR3 nucleotide sequence: TGTGCCAGCAGTTACTCGGGCAGTCCTGGGTCCTACAATGAGCAGTTCTTC. As protein: CASSYSGSPGSYNEQFF.

A single count supports this clonotype. This may be a read error: a much more frequent sequence differs by one nucleotide. The chain carries TRBV7-9 and TRBJ2-3; D gene uncertain. Germline CDR1 is SEHNR and CDR2 is FQNEAQ (reference sequence). V was shortened by 6 bases and J by 4 bases, with 14 bases between the two germline ends. This CDR3 comprises 14 residues. For the CDR3, the DNA is TGTGCCAGCAGTCTTACCGCGGATTCAGATACGCAGTATTTT. Protein product: CASSLTADSDTQYF.

The rearrangement uses TRBV20-1 and TRBJ2-5, with 9 bases aligning to TRBD2. The length of the CDR3 is 15 residues. Germline V gene data show CDR1 as DFQATT and CDR2 as SNEGSKA (reference sequence). V gave up 6 bases and J gave up 4 bases; unmatched junction bases: 12. CDR3 DNA: TGCAGTGCGGGAGCGGGGGGCGGTCTACGAGAGACCCAGTACTTC. Translated, it gives CSAGAGGGLRETQYF.

This clonotype was recorded a few times. V and J are TRBV20-1 and TRBJ1-6, with D hard to call. Looked up from germline, CDR1 is DFQATT and CDR2 is SNEGSKA (reference sequence). Trimming took off 0 bases at V and 9 bases at J, with 12 bases between the two ends. The CDR3 is made up of 14 amino acids. The CDR3 bases are TGCAGTGCTAGAGAGGGTGGGCCAGCTTCACCCCTCCACTTT. Its translation: CSAREGGPASPLHF.

This clonotype has a handful of counts. The chain links TRBV27 to TRBJ1-2; TRBD1 agrees at 10 bases. This CDR3 comprises 18 residues. Germline CDR1 is MNHEY and CDR2 is SMNVEV (reference sequence). The trim removed 5 bases at V and 2 bases at J, leaving 14 bases unmatched. Here the CDR3 DNA reads TGTGCCAGCAGTCCACTCGACAGGGGGCGAACAGAAAACTATGGCTACACCTTC. Translating it yields CASSPLDRGRTENYGYTF.

J is TRBJ2-3 and V is TRBV11-2, with 9 bases fitting TRBD1. The CDR3 runs to 16 residues. The germline CDR1 and CDR2 sequences are SGHAT and FQNNGV. Germline trimming cut 2 bases from V and 0 bases from J; bases unmatched to any gene: 3. CDR3 sequence: CASSLTGGKSTDTQYF. In nucleotides, the CDR3 is TGTGCCAGCAGCTTAACAGGGGGCAAAAGCACAGATACGCAGTATTTT. Using reference TRBV11-2 and TRBJ2-3 for the parts outside the CDR3, the full variable domain is EAGVAQSPRYKIIEKRQSVAFWCNPISGHATLYWYQQILGQGPKLLIQFQNNGVVDDSQLPKDRFSAERLKGVDSTLKIQPAKLEDSAVYLCASSLTGGKSTDTQYFGPGTRLTVL.

The chain is built from TRBV21-1 and TRBJ2-2; the DNA was not used to check the table's D call, TRBD1. TRBV21-1 constitutes a pseudogene. There are 15 residues in the CDR3. The DNA for the CDR3 is TGTGCCAGCAGCCCGGGACCTATGAACACCGGGGAGCTGTTTTTT. It translates to CASSPGPMNTGELFF.

This clonotype was counted at least ten times. The V call is TRBV6-2 or TRBV6-3, the J call TRBJ1-5, with D unclear. This CDR3 has 15 amino acids. With 2 bases removed from V and 1 base from J, the gap between germline ends came to 9 bases. CDR1 MNHEY and CDR2 SVGEGT come from the germline V gene. The CDR3 loop is CASSYGRRSNQPQHF. The CDR3 DNA reads as TGTGCCAGCAGTTACGGGCGACGGAGCAATCAGCCCCAGCATTTT.

The V and J genes are TRBV29-1 and TRBJ2-1; the match to TRBD1 covers 8 bases. V lost 4 bases to trimming and J lost 4 bases; unmatched junction nucleotides: 6. Germline CDR1 is SQVTM and CDR2 is ANQGSEA. The CDR3 extends over 14 amino acids. This chain's CDR3 is CSVGGRGRYNEQFF. As DNA, the CDR3 is TGCAGCGTTGGAGGCAGGGGGCGATACAATGAGCAGTTCTTC.

The chain recombines TRBV14 with TRBJ1-4, with 12 bases identical to TRBD1. Trimming cost V 3 bases and J 10 bases; bases outside gene matches: 3. Germline CDR1 is SGHDN and CDR2 is FVKESK. CDR3 length: 14 amino acids. CDR3 region: CASSQGQGAGKLFF. CDR3 nucleotide sequence: TGTGCCAGCAGCCAGGGACAGGGGGCGGGAAAACTGTTTTTT.

This clonotype has ten or more counts. This rearrangement joins TRBV4-3 to TRBJ2-2, with D possibly matching TRBD1 (8 bases). CDR1 is LGHNA, CDR2 YSLEER, per germline. The CDR3 length is 18 residues. Trimming took 1 base from V and 1 from J, leaving 16 bases between them. Here the CDR3 reads CASSQATGGGWNTGELFF. CDR3 DNA: TGCGCCAGCAGCCAAGCTACAGGGGGGGGATGGAACACCGGGGAGCTGTTTTTT.

Points on this clonotype: The junction differs from germline at one of its ends, possibly a read error. The chain couples TRBV12-3 or TRBV12-4 to TRBJ2-7, with TRBD2 matching 11 bases. The CDR3 sequence is 15 residues long. The CDR3 nucleotides are TGTGCCAGCAGCTTAGTTAGCGGGGGGGCCCTCGAGCAGTACTTC. It translates to CASSLVSGGALEQYF.

The gene calls are TRBV6-4 and TRBJ2-2; D unresolved. CDR3 size: 11 residues. V lost 3 bases, J lost 7 bases, and 3 bases lay in between. Germline CDR1 reads MRHNA; CDR2 reads SNTAGT. The CDR3 here is CASSEGGELFF. CDR3 sequence (DNA): TGTGCCAGCAGTGAGGGCGGGGAGCTGTTTTTT.

V usage is TRBV20-1 and J usage is TRBJ2-2; D is undetermined. Germline CDR1 and CDR2: DFQATT and SNEGSKA (reference sequence). The CDR3 loop spans 13 amino acids. The V and J ends lost 5 bases and 2 bases respectively, with 9 bases between them. The CDR3 reads CSAPPINTGELFF. The CDR3 nucleotides are TGCAGTGCTCCCCCCATAAACACCGGGGAGCTGTTTTTT.

Of note for this clonotype: The junction departs from germline at one end; a sequencing error may be responsible. CDR3 nucleotides: TGTGCCACCAGCCAAGGCGGACAGAAATTCTATGGCTACACCTTC. Translating it yields CATSQGGQKFYGYTF. V gene TRBV3-1 combines with J gene TRBJ1-2; weak D call: TRBD1 (6 bases). The length of the CDR3 is 15 residues. The germline V gene has CDR1 LGHDT and CDR2 YNNKEL (reference sequence). Combining the CDR3 with reference TRBV3-1 and TRBJ1-2 gives the whole variable domain DTAVSQTPKYLVTQMGNDKSIKCEQNLGHDTMYWYKQDSKKFLKIMFSYNNKELIINETVPNRFSPKSPDKAHLNLHINSLELGDSAVYFCATSQGGQKFYGYTFGSGTRLTVV.

The rearrangement joins TRBV24-1 to TRBJ2-6; D remains ambiguous. CDR1 and CDR2 from the germline V gene are KGHDR and SFDVKD. CDR3 length: 15 amino acids. With 2 bases removed from V and 4 bases from J, the gap between germline ends came to 8 bases. CDR3: CATSDSPSGANVLTF. In nucleotides, the CDR3 is TGTGCCACCAGTGATTCCCCGTCCGGGGCCAACGTCCTGACTTTC.

The J gene is TRBJ1-1, the V gene TRBV3-1; D is possibly TRBD1 (5 bases). Germline V lookup: CDR1 LGHDT, CDR2 YNNKEL (reference sequence). V was shortened by 4 bases and J by 9 bases, with 21 bases between the two germline ends. The CDR3 sequence is 15 residues long. The CDR3 sequence: CASSPSQGSRTKAFF. The CDR3, as DNA: TGTGCCAGCAGCCCCTCCCAGGGAAGCCGGACCAAAGCTTTCTTT.

This chain uses TRBV14 with TRBJ2-2; TRBD2 is a possible D gene (5 bases). CDR1 SGHDN and CDR2 FVKESK come from the germline V gene. The CDR3 has 16 amino acids. V dropped 0 bases and J dropped 8 bases, with 16 bases sitting between them. The CDR3 loop is CASSQDVSASLGELFF. In DNA form, the CDR3 reads TGTGCCAGCAGCCAAGATGTTTCCGCTAGCTTGGGGGAGCTGTTTTTT. The full variable domain, in which reference TRBV14 and TRBJ2-2 provide the parts outside the CDR3, is EAGVTQFPSHSVIEKGQTVTLRCDPISGHDNLYWYRRVMGKEIKFLLHFVKESKQDESGMPNNRFLAERTGGTYSTLKVQPAELEDSGVYFCASSQDVSASLGELFFGEGSRLTVL.

The sample holds many counts of this clonotype. The chain is built from TRBV12-3 or TRBV12-4 and TRBJ1-6; 9 nucleotides match TRBD1. The trim removed 9 bases at V and 5 bases at J, leaving 11 bases unmatched. The CDR3 is 16 amino acids. The CDR3 DNA is TGTGCCAGTAGAGACGCCGGGACAGGGAATAATTCACCCCTCCACTTT. This gives the protein CASRDAGTGNNSPLHF.

The chain carries TRBV6-6 and TRBJ2-7; tentatively, D is TRBD2 (5 bases). The germline gives CDR1 MNHNY, CDR2 SVGAGI (reference sequence). The germline V and J ends were trimmed by 4 bases and 11 bases, with 15 bases remaining between them. The CDR3 contains 12 residues. The DNA for the CDR3 is TGTGCCAGCAGTTCCCCGAGGCACGGGAAGTACTTC. Protein product: CASSSPRHGKYF.

This clonotype was detected ten times or more. The V and J genes are TRBV4-3 and TRBJ2-1; 11 nucleotides match TRBD2. Germline values: CDR1 LGHNA, CDR2 YSLEER. J lost 0 bases, V lost 0 bases, and 10 bases had no gene match. This CDR3 is 20 amino acids long. The CDR3 reads CASSQEMLAGGFSSYNEQFF. CDR3 coding DNA: TGCGCCAGCAGCCAAGAAATGCTAGCGGGAGGATTTAGCTCCTACAATGAGCAGTTCTTC.

This clonotype was counted only a few times. This chain links TRBV7-2 with TRBJ1-2, with D tentatively TRBD1 (6 bases). From germline, CDR1 is SGHTA and CDR2 FQGNSA. V was shortened by 5 bases and J by 4 bases, with 11 bases between the two germline ends. The CDR3 contains 13 residues. CDR3 amino acids: CASSAETGYGYTF. The CDR3 coding sequence is TGTGCCAGCAGCGCCGAGACAGGCTATGGCTACACCTTC.

This clonotype came up many times. The chain joins TRBV6-5 to TRBJ1-5, with D unclear. The V end lost 0 bases, the J end lost 3 bases, and 3 bases lay between the germline ends. From germline, CDR1 is MNHEY and CDR2 SVGAGI. The CDR3 length is 13 residues. CDR3 sequence: CASSYSNNQPQHF. Written as DNA, the CDR3 is TGTGCCAGCAGTTACTCCAACAATCAGCCCCAGCATTTT.

The gene calls are TRBV4-2 and TRBJ2-3; D not resolved. Trimming shortened V by 1 base and J by 0 bases, and 17 bases separated the two germline ends. Germline V lookup: CDR1 LGHNA, CDR2 YNFKEQ. This CDR3 has 18 residues. The CDR3 protein is CASSQAVGSPTSTDTQYF. As DNA, the CDR3 is TGTGCCAGCAGCCAAGCGGTGGGATCTCCTACAAGCACAGATACGCAGTATTTT.

This clonotype turned up a few times. The chain combines TRBV3-1 with TRBJ1-1; D is ambiguous. Germline lookup yields CDR1 LGHDT and CDR2 YNNKEL (reference sequence). The V end lost 1 base, the J end lost 1 base, and 13 bases lay between the germline ends. This CDR3 comprises 16 residues. The CDR3 reads CASSQGWGTANTEAFF. Here the CDR3 DNA reads TGTGCCAGCAGCCAAGGATGGGGAACCGCGAACACTGAAGCTTTCTTT. The variable domain in full, completed from reference TRBV3-1 and TRBJ1-1, reads DTAVSQTPKYLVTQMGNDKSIKCEQNLGHDTMYWYKQDSKKFLKIMFSYNNKELIINETVPNRFSPKSPDKAHLNLHINSLELGDSAVYFCASSQGWGTANTEAFFGQGTRLTVV.